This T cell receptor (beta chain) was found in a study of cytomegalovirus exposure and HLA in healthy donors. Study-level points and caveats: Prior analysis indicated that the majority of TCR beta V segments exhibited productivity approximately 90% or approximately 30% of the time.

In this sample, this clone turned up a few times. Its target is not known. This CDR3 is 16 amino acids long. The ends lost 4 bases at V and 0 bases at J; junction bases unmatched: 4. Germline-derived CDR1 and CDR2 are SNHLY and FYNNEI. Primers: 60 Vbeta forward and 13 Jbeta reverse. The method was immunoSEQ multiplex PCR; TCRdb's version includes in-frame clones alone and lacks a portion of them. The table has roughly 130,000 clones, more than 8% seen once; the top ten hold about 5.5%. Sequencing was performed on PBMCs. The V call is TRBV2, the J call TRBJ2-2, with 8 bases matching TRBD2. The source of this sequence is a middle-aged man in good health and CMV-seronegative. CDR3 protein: CASSARLAPNTGELFF. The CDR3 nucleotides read TGTGCCAGCAGTGCCCGACTAGCGCCGAACACCGGGGAGCTGTTTTTT.